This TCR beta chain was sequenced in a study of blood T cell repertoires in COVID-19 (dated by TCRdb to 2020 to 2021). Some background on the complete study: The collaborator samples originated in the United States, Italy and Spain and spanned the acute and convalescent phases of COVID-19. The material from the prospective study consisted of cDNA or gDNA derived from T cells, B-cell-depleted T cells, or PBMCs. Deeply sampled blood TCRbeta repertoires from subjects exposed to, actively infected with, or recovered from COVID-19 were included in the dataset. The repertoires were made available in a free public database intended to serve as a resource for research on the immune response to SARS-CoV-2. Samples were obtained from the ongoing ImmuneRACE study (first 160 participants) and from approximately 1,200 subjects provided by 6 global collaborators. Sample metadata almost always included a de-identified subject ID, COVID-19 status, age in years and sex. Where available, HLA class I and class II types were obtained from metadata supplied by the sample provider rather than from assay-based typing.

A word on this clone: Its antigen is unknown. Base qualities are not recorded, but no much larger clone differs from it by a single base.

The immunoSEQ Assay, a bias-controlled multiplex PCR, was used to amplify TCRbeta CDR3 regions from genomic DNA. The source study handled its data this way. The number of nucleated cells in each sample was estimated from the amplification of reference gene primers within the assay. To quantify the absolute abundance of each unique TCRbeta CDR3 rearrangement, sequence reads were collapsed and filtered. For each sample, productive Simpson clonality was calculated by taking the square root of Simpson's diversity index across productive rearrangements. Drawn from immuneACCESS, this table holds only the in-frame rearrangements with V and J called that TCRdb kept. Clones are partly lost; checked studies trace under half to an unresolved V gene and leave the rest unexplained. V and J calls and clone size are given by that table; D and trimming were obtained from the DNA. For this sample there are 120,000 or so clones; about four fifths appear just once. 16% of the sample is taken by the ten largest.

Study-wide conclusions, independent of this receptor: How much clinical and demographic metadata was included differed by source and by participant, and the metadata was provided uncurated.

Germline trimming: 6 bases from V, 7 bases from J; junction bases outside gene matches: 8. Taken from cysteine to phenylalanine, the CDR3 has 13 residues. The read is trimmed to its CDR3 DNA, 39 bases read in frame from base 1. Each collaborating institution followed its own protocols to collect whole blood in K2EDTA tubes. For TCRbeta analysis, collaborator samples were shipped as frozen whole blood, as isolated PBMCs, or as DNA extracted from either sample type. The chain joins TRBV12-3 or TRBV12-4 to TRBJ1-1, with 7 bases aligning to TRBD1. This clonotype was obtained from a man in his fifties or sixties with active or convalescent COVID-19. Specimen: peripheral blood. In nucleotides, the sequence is TGTGCCAGCAGAAAACATGACAGGGATGAAGCTTTCTTT. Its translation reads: CASRKHDRDEAFF.